One sample yielded the 26 T cell receptor beta chains listed below, sequenced in a study of long-term antiretroviral therapy in people with HIV. Version v3.0 of the immunoSEQ assay ran at survey level. The assay was immunoSEQ multiplex PCR, and TCRdb's table has in-frame clones only and misses some. The data hold about 25,000 clones, with 86% observed a single time. This specimen consisted of unsorted PBMCs, obtained 1.2 years after starting antiretroviral therapy. These receptors came from a man between 50 and 59 years old with HIV.

J is TRBJ2-3 and V is TRBV29-1; 8 bases agree with TRBD2. The CDR3 totals 15 residues. V shed 0 bases and J 2 bases; nucleotides not matched to a gene: 4. CDR1 and CDR2 from the germline V gene are SQVTM and ANQGSEA. CDR3 amino acids: CSVEDPGLVTDTQYF. CDR3 coding DNA: TGCAGCGTTGAAGATCCGGGACTAGTCACAGATACGCAGTATTTT.

The chain combines TRBV14 with TRBJ2-3; D remains unclear. Between the trimmed V and J ends, which lost 0 bases and 6 bases, there was a span of 4 bases. This CDR3 is 12 amino acids long. From germline, CDR1 is SGHDN and CDR2 FVKESK. The CDR3 nucleotides read TGTGCCAGCAGCCAAGACTGGGATACGCAGTATTTT. This encodes CASSQDWDTQYF.

This clone was counted once. V gene TRBV9 combines with J gene TRBJ2-7, with 8 bases identical to TRBD1. There are 15 residues in the CDR3. V shed 2 bases and J 0 bases; nucleotides not matched to a gene: 4. The germline gives CDR1 SGDLS, CDR2 YYNGEE. DNA of the CDR3: TGTGCCAGCAGCGTTCAGGGGGCGAGCTCCTACGAGCAGTACTTC. Translating gives CASSVQGASSYEQYF.

The CDR3, as DNA: TGCGCCAGCAGCCAAGGAGGACAGGCTGGGGATACGCAGTATTTT. It is translated as CASSQGGQAGDTQYF. The chain employs TRBV4-1 and TRBJ2-3; 7 positions match TRBD1. Looked up from germline, CDR1 is MGHRA and CDR2 is YSYEKL. The CDR3 is 15 amino acids. Trimming removed 1 base from V and 6 bases from J; junction bases left unmatched: 7.

The V gene is TRBV5-1, the J gene TRBJ2-7, with D hard to call. This CDR3 spans 15 amino acids. The germline V gene encodes CDR1 SGHRS and CDR2 YFSETQ. Trimming cost V 0 bases and J 2 bases, with 12 bases left between them. CDR3 residues: CASSLGPAAAYEQYF. CDR3 bases: TGCGCCAGCAGCTTGGGGCCCGCGGCAGCCTACGAGCAGTACTTC.

This chain joins TRBV9 and TRBJ1-1; the D is unclear. Germline-derived CDR1 and CDR2 are SGDLS and YYNGEE. The CDR3 extends over 15 amino acids. V was cut by 4 bases and J by 0 bases, with 13 bases left in between. The CDR3 loop reads CASSSSRKMNTEAFF. As DNA, the CDR3 is TGTGCCAGCAGCTCGTCGCGGAAGATGAACACTGAAGCTTTCTTT.

The rearrangement uses TRBV19 and TRBJ2-1; D is unresolved. CDR3 length equals 15 residues. CDR1 and CDR2 from the germline V gene are LNHDA and SQIVND (reference sequence). V lost 5 bases to trimming and J lost 0 bases, with 11 bases between them. The CDR3 region has the DNA TGTGCCAGTAGTCCCGCTGCGAGCTCCTACAATGAGCAGTTCTTC. It yields the protein CASSPAASSYNEQFF. The entire variable domain, with the rest obtained from reference TRBV19 and TRBJ2-1, is as follows: DGGITQSPKYLFRKEGQNVTLSCEQNLNHDAMYWYRQDPGQGLRLIYYSQIVNDFQKGDIAEGYSVSREKKESFPLTVTSAQKNPTAFYLCASSPAASSYNEQFFGPGTRLTVL.

This chain connects TRBV2 to TRBJ2-3; 8 bases align to TRBD2. Trimming at V came to 8 bases and at J to 2 bases, leaving 3 bases not matched to a gene. Germline lookup yields CDR1 SNHLY and CDR2 FYNNEI. There are 13 residues in the CDR3. The CDR3 sequence: CASASGYTDTQYF. CDR3 coding DNA: TGTGCCAGCGCTAGCGGGTACACAGATACGCAGTATTTT. The whole variable domain, filled in from reference TRBV2 and TRBJ2-3, reads EPEVTQTPSHQVTQMGQEVILRCVPISNHLYFYWYRQILGQKVEFLVSFYNNEISEKSEIFDDQFSVERPDGSNFTLKIRSTKLEDSAMYFCASASGYTDTQYFGPGTRLTVL.

This clone was observed a single time. The chain employs TRBV9 and TRBJ2-1; 8 bases align to TRBD1. Trimming took 3 bases from V and 5 from J; bases not matched to a gene: 7. The CDR3 spans 15 residues. The V gene's germline CDR1 is SGDLS and CDR2 YYNGEE. Here the CDR3 reads CASSGFRGQNNEQFF. The CDR3 coding sequence is TGTGCCAGCAGCGGCTTCAGGGGGCAAAACAATGAGCAGTTCTTC.

The rearrangement uses TRBV19 and TRBJ2-7; no clear D. Per the germline V gene, CDR1 is LNHDA and CDR2 is SQIVND (reference sequence). Trimming cost V 5 bases and J 0 bases, with 8 bases left between them. The CDR3 runs 13 residues. Here the CDR3 DNA reads TGTGCCAGTAGTTTAACGGACTCCTACGAGCAGTACTTC. It encodes CASSLTDSYEQYF.

The chain links TRBV9 to TRBJ2-5, with 9 nucleotides matching TRBD2. Per germline, CDR1 SGDLS and CDR2 YYNGEE. The CDR3 loop spans 19 amino acids. The V and J ends lost 4 bases and 5 bases, in that order; junction bases with no gene match: 21. CDR3 nucleotides: TGTGCCAGCAGCTCTGCCAAACTAGCGGGCCCGGGCAGGAGGGAGACCCAGTACTTC. Translated: CASSSAKLAGPGRRETQYF. Full variable domain (remainder filled in from reference TRBV9 and TRBJ2-5): DSGVTQTPKHLITATGQRVTLRCSPRSGDLSVYWYQQSLDQGLQFLIQYYNGEERAKGNILERFSAQQFPDLHSELNLSSLELGDSALYFCASSSAKLAGPGRRETQYFGPGTRLLVL.

The rearrangement uses TRBV6-6 and TRBJ2-1, with D perhaps TRBD2 (6 bases). V was clipped by 7 bases and J by 6 bases, with 16 bases between them. In germline, CDR1 is MNHNY, CDR2 SVGAGI (reference sequence). This CDR3 region has 14 residues. CDR3 DNA sequence: TGTGCCAGCACCCTGGAGGGGAGATCCAATGAGCAGTTCTTC. Protein product: CASTLEGRSNEQFF.

The V and J genes are TRBV4-1 and TRBJ1-2; a weak D match, TRBD1 (5 bases). This CDR3 region has 11 residues. The germline V and J ends were trimmed by 5 bases and 8 bases, with 9 bases remaining between them. Per germline, CDR1 MGHRA and CDR2 YSYEKL. The CDR3 DNA sequence: TGCGCCAGCAGCGGGGGTTTCGGCTACACCTTC. Translated: CASSGGFGYTF.

The chain recombines TRBV13 with TRBJ2-7; D possibly corresponds to TRBD1 (5 bases). From germline, CDR1 is PRHDT and CDR2 FYEKMQ (reference sequence). Trimming removed 1 base at V and 0 bases at J, with 10 bases between. The CDR3 contains 15 residues. Here the CDR3 reads CASSLVGRSSYEQYF. The CDR3 nucleotides are TGTGCCAGCAGCTTAGTGGGGCGGAGCTCCTACGAGCAGTACTTC.

The table lists this clone with a few counts. The chain combines TRBV6-5 with TRBJ1-2; D ambiguous. The CDR3 contains 15 residues. The V gene lost 4 bases and the J gene lost 6 bases, with 18 bases spanning the gap. Per germline, CDR1 MNHEY and CDR2 SVGAGI. CDR3 region: CASSSLRFSGNGYTF. The CDR3 region has the DNA TGTGCCAGCAGTTCCCTCCGATTTTCGGGAAATGGCTACACCTTC.

A single count supports this clone. This sequence joins TRBV6-6 and TRBJ1-4, with TRBD1 matching 7 bases. The V segment lost 4 bases and the J segment 8 bases; nucleotides outside the gene matches: 4. The CDR3 has 13 residues. Germline assignment: CDR1 MNHNY and CDR2 SVGAGI (reference sequence). The CDR3 nucleotides are TGTGCCAGCAGTTCTCAGGGGGAAGAAAAACTGTTTTTT. Encoded protein: CASSSQGEEKLFF.

The sample holds one count of this clone. This chain connects TRBV4-1 to TRBJ2-7; 8 bases fit TRBD2. In germline, CDR1 is MGHRA, CDR2 YSYEKL. J lost 7 bases, V lost 0 bases, and 11 bases had no gene match. This CDR3 comprises 16 residues. CDR3 protein: CASSQEGIAGSGEQYF. The CDR3 nucleotides are TGCGCCAGCAGCCAAGAAGGGATAGCGGGGTCTGGGGAGCAGTACTTC.

Only a few counts were recorded for this clone. The chain recombines TRBV28 with TRBJ1-6; 9 nucleotides line up with TRBD1. CDR3 length: 14 amino acids. CDR1 is MDHEN and CDR2 is SYDVKM in the germline V gene. The trim removed 6 bases at V and 7 bases at J, leaving 4 bases unmatched. The CDR3 is CASRQGTGNSPLHF. The CDR3 nucleotides are TGTGCCAGCAGACAAGGGACAGGGAATTCACCCCTCCACTTT.

The V gene is TRBV18, the J gene TRBJ1-2; 7 positions agree with TRBD1. CDR3 length: 15 amino acids. Trimming cost V 4 bases and J 7 bases; bases outside gene matches: 12. Germline assignment: CDR1 KGHSH and CDR2 LQKENI. DNA of the CDR3: TGTGCCAGCTCACAACAGGGGCCGAACAGCTTTGGCTACACCTTC. Protein: CASSQQGPNSFGYTF. The variable domain in full, completed from reference TRBV18 and TRBJ1-2, reads NAGVMQNPRHLVRRRGQEARLRCSPMKGHSHVYWYRQLPEEGLKFMVYLQKENIIDESGMPKERFSAEFPKEGPSILRIQQVVRGDSAAYFCASSQQGPNSFGYTFGSGTRLTVV.

This rearrangement joins TRBV7-9 to TRBJ1-1; 11 bases match TRBD1. From germline, CDR1 is SEHNR and CDR2 FQNEAQ (reference sequence). J gave up 2 bases and V 5 bases, and 7 bases lay outside the gene matches. This CDR3 has 16 residues. CDR3 coding DNA: TGTGCCAGCAGCCCGAGGACAGGGGGCCACAACACTGAAGCTTTCTTT. This codes for CASSPRTGGHNTEAFF.

The chain carries TRBV19 and TRBJ2-3; D not certain. The CDR3 sequence is 13 residues long. V gave up 3 bases and J gave up 2 bases, with 6 bases separating them. The germline CDR1 and CDR2 sequences are LNHDA and SQIVND (reference sequence). The CDR3 here is CASSIRNTDTQYF. The CDR3 DNA follows: TGTGCCAGTAGTATCCGGAACACAGATACGCAGTATTTT.

V usage is TRBV27 and J usage is TRBJ2-3; unclear D gene. The CDR3 runs 12 residues. V lost 5 bases and J 2 bases, leaving 5 bases between the germline ends. Germline V gene sequence: CDR1 MNHEY, CDR2 SMNVEV (reference sequence). DNA of the CDR3: TGTGCCAGCAGTCCTACCACAGATACGCAGTATTTT. This codes for CASSPTTDTQYF.

The chain recombines TRBV2 with TRBJ1-5; perhaps TRBD1 as D (5 bases). Trimming shortened V by 6 bases and J by 7 bases, and 16 bases separated the two germline ends. The CDR3 has 14 residues. In germline, CDR1 is SNHLY, CDR2 FYNNEI. The CDR3 protein is CASSPTGGEQPQHF. CDR3 sequence (DNA): TGTGCCAGCAGCCCCACGGGGGGTGAGCAGCCCCAGCATTTT.

This clone turned up a few times. The chain uses TRBV28 and TRBJ1-2; D is perhaps TRBD1 (5 bases). Between the trimmed V and J ends, which lost 6 bases and 4 bases, there was a span of 15 bases. The CDR3 runs 14 residues. Germline loops: CDR1 MDHEN, CDR2 SYDVKM. This CDR3 reads CASSPRDLLYGYTF. CDR3 sequence (DNA): TGTGCCAGCAGCCCCCGGGACTTGCTCTATGGCTACACCTTC.

In this sample, this clone turned up once. J is TRBJ1-1 and V is TRBV7-3; D not certain. Trimming cost V 1 base and J 1 base, with 10 bases left between them. The CDR3 loop spans 15 amino acids. CDR1 and CDR2 (germline): SGHTA, FQGTGA. The CDR3 sequence: CASSLIHGTNTEAFF. CDR3 in DNA: TGTGCCAGCAGCTTAATACACGGCACGAACACTGAAGCTTTCTTT. Full variable domain (rest looked up from reference TRBV7-3 and TRBJ1-1): GAGVSQTPSNKVTEKGKYVELRCDPISGHTALYWYRQSLGQGPEFLIYFQGTGAADDSGLPNDRFFAVRPEGSVSTLKIQRTERGDSAVYLCASSLIHGTNTEAFFGQGTRLTVV.

V gene TRBV7-8 combines with J gene TRBJ2-1; TRBD2 might be the D (6 bases). V was pared by 1 base and J by 4 bases, with 11 bases between. The CDR3 has 15 amino acids. Germline-derived CDR1 and CDR2 are SGHVS and FQNEAQ. CDR3 sequence: CASSLDGGAYNEQFF. The CDR3 DNA reads as TGTGCCAGCAGCTTAGATGGCGGGGCTTACAATGAGCAGTTCTTC.